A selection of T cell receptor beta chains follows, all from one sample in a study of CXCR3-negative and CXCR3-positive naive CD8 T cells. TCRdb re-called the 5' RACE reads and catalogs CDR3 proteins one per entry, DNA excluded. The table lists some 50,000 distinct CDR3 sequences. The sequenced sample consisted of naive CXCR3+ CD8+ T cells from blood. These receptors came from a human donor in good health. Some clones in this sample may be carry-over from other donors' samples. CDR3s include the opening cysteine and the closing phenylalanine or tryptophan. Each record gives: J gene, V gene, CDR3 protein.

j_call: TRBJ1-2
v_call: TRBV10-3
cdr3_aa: CAISESVNYGYTF

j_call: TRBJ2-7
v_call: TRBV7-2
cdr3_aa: CASSFRLAVSYEQYF

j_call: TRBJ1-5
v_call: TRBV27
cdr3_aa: CASRRLQGENQPQHF

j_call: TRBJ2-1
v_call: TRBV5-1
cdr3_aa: CASSIIAGANNEQFF

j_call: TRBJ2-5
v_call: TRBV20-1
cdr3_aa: CSASSGGGQETQYF

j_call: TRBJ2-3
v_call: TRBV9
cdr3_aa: CASSVASSSTDTQYF

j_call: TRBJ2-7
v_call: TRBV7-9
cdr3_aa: CASSIFDGYEQYF

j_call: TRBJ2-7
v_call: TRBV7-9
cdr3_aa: CASSFQGTYEQYF

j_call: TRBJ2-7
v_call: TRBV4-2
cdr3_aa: CASSQDWSGYKQYF

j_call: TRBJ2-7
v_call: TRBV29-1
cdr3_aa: CSAAGTDPYEQYF

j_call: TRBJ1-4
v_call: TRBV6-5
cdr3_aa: CASSPEIATNEKLFF

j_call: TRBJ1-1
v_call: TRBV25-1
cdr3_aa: CASSHGTSGPEAFF

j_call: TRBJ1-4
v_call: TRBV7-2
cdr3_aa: CASSSSTGAYEKLFF

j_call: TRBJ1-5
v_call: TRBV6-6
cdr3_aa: CASSPQVDREWDNQPQHF

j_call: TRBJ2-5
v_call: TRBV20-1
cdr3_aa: CSARNRAGAQETQYF

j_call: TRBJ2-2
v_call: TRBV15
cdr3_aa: CATSRGPGLPNTGELFF

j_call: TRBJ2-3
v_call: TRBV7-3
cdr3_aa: CASSLIGEAGGSTDTQYF

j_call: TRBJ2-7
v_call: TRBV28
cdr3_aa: CASSPPTTGGPRSYEQYF

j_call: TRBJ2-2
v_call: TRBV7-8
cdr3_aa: CASSLIVGRRSTGELFF

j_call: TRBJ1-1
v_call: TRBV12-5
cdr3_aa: CASGRRYTEAFF

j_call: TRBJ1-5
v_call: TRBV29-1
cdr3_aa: CSVASGTGNQPQHF

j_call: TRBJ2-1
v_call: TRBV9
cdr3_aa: CASSVGVRTGGFEQFF

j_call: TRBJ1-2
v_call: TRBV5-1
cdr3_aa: CASSLPGPGYTF

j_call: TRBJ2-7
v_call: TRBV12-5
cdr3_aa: CAVVAGPSYEQYF

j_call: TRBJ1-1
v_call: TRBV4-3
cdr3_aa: CASSQGTQFNTEAFF

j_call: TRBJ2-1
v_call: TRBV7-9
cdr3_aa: CASSLRASRDQFF

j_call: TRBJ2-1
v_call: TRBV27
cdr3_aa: CASSSGGRYNEQFF

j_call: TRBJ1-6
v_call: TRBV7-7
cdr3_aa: CASSLGGVPGHF

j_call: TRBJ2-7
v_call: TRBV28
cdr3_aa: CASSSRWDHEQYF

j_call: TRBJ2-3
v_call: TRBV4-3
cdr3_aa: CASSQGQGLPEGADTQYF

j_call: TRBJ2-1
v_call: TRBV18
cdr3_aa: CASSPAGGAYNEQFF

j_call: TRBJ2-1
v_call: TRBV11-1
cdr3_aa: CASTRGGAYRPSSYNEQFF

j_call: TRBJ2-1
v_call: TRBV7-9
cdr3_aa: CASRTGGGDTMEQFF

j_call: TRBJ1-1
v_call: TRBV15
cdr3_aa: CATSRVPGRVTEAFF

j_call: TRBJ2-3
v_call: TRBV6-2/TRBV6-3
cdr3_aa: CASSYSTSTDTQYF

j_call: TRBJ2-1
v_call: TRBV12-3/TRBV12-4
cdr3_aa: CATRLGASYNEQFF

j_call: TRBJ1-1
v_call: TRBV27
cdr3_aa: CASREGGGRQYQAFF

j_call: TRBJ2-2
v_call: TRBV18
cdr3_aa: CASSPPTGSLANTGELFF

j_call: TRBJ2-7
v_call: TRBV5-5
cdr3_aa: CASSWTGGFYEQYF

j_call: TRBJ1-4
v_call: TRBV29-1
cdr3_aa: CSVVSDISNEKLFF

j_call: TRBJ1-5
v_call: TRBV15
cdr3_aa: CATRLVPGQRLF

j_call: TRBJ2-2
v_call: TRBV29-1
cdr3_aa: CSVLWNDRAIGELFF

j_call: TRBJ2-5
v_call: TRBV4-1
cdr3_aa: CASSLLTSGGGQETQYF

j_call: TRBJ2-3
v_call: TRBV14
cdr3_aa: CASSQDLGAYTDTQYF

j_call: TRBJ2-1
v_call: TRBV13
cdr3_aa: CASSWGIAGIDNEQFF

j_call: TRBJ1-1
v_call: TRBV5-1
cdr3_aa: CASSLEIVSLYTEAFF

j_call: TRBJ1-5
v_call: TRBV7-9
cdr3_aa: CASSPAGGSNQPQHF